Reported below is one TCR beta chain. V lost 4 bases, J lost 1 base, and 16 bases lay in between. The germline V gene has CDR1 LGHDT and CDR2 YNNKEL (reference sequence). The CDR3 is 16 residues long. Via MiXCR, TCRdb re-called the RT-PCR reads, giving one row per CDR3 protein. The sample records more than 600,000 distinct CDR3 sequences, more than 13% being singletons. The source material was memory CD4+ T cells from blood. The chain recombines TRBV3-1 with TRBJ1-1, with TRBD1 as a possible D gene (6 bases). This sequence was found in a female donor in good health, serving as a healthy control. CDR3 amino acids: CASSPGGGLPNTEAFF. CDR3 nucleotide sequence: TGTGCCAGCAGCCCCGGGGGGGGCCTCCCGAACACTGAAGCTTTCTTT.